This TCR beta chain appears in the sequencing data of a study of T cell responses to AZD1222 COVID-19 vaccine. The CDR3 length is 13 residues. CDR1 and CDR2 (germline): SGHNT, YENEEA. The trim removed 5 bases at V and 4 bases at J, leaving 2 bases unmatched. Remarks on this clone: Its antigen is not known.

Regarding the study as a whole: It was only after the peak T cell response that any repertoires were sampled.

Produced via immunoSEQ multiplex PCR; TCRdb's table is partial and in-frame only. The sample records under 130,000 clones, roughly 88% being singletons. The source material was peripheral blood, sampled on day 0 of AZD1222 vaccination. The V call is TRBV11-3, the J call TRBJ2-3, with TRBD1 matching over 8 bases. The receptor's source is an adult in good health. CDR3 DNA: TGTGCCAGCAGCCAGGACAGGGCAGATACGCAGTATTTT. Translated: CASSQDRADTQYF.